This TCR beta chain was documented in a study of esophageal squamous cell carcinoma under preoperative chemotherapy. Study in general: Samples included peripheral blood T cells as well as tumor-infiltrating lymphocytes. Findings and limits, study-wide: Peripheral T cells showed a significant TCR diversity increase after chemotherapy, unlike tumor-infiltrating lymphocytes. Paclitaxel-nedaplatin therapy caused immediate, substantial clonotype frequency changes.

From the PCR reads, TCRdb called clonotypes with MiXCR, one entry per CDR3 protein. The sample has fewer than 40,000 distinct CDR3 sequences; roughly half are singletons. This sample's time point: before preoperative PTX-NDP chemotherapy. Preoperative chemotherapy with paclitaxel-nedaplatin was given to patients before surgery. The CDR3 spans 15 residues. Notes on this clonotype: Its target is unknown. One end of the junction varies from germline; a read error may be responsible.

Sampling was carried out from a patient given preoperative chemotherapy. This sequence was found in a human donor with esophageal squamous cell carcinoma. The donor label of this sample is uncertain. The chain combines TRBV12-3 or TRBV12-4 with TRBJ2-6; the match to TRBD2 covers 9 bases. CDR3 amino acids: CASSFGREGEVALYF. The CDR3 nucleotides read TGTGCCAGCAGTTTCGGGCGGGAGGGGGAAGTGGCCCTGTATTTC.